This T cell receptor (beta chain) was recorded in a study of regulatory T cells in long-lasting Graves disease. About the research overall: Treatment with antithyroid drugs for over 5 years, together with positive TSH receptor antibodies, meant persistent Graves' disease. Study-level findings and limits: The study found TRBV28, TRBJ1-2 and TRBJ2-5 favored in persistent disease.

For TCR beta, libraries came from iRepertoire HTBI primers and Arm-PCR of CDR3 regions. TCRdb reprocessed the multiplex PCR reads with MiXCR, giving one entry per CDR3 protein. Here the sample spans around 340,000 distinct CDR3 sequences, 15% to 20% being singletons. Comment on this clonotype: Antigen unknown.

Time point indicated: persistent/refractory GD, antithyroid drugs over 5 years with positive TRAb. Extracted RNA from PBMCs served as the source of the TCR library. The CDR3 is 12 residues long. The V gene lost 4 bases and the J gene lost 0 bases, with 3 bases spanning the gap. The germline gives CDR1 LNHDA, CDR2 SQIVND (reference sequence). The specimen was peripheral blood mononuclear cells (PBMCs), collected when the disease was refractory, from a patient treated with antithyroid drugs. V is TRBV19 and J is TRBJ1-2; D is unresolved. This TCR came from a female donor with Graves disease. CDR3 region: CASSNPNYGYTF. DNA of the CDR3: TGTGCCAGTAGTAATCCTAACTATGGCTACACCTTC.